Presented here are 29 T cell receptor beta chains from one specimen sequenced in a study of cytomegalovirus exposure and HLA in healthy donors. The primer mix had 60 Vbeta and 13 Jbeta primers. Produced via immunoSEQ multiplex PCR; TCRdb's table is partial and in-frame only. The profile shows approximately 150,000 clones, roughly 80% of them singletons. What was sequenced was PBMCs. Receptor source: a human donor in good health.

V gene TRBV5-1 combines with J gene TRBJ2-5; TRBD1 is a possible D gene (5 bases). The CDR3 covers 14 residues. The germline V gene encodes CDR1 SGHRS and CDR2 YFSETQ. Between the trimmed V and J ends, which lost 4 bases and 5 bases, there was a span of 15 bases. The CDR3 region is CASSLRAGLETQYF. CDR3 in DNA: TGCGCCAGCAGCCTAAGGGCAGGGCTGGAGACCCAGTACTTC.

The rearrangement uses TRBV30 and TRBJ1-1; tentative D call: TRBD1 (6 bases). Trimming stripped 3 bases from V and 4 bases from J, with 12 bases between. Germline lookup yields CDR1 GTSNPN and CDR2 SVGIG (reference sequence). CDR3 length: 13 residues. Written as DNA, the CDR3 is TGTGCCTGGAGGGTGAGGGGGGGCACTGAAGCTTTCTTT. Its translation: CAWRVRGGTEAFF.

A few counts support this clone. This chain joins TRBV6-1 and TRBJ2-7; 8 bases are a match to TRBD1. V trimming: 7 bases; J trimming: 0 bases; junction bases outside the gene matches: 5. The CDR3 runs 14 residues. The germline gives CDR1 MNHNS, CDR2 SASEGT. CDR3: CASTGQVNSYEQYF. In DNA, the CDR3 is TGTGCCAGCACGGGACAGGTGAACTCCTACGAGCAGTACTTC.

The chain recombines TRBV27 with TRBJ1-6, with 9 bases that match TRBD1. There are 15 residues in the CDR3. With 6 bases clipped from V and 10 bases from J, the junction kept 10 bases outside the gene matches. CDR1 and CDR2 from the germline V gene are MNHEY and SMNVEV (reference sequence). CDR3 DNA: TGTGCCAGCAGCTTGGGGACAGGGTTAGGGTCACCCCTCCACTTT. Its translation is CASSLGTGLGSPLHF.

This clone was found a few times. J is TRBJ1-2 and V is TRBV27; D possibly corresponds to TRBD1 (5 bases). Trimming pared 6 bases from V and 4 bases from J, leaving 18 bases between. The CDR3 runs to 15 residues. CDR1 MNHEY and CDR2 SMNVEV come from the germline V gene (reference sequence). In nucleotides, the CDR3 is TGTGCCAGCAGCAAACGACAGAGTGGCGGCTATGGCTACACCTTC. Translation: CASSKRQSGGYGYTF.

The chain recombines TRBV7-3 with TRBJ2-5; D perhaps matches TRBD1 (6 bases). V shed 3 bases and J shed 5 bases, with 16 bases lying between them. This CDR3 contains 15 residues. The germline V gene has CDR1 SGHTA and CDR2 FQGTGA. CDR3 protein: CASSFRQVDPETQYF. Here the CDR3 DNA reads TGTGCCAGCAGCTTTCGACAGGTTGATCCGGAGACCCAGTACTTC.

This clone was recorded once. This sequence joins TRBV11-3 and TRBJ2-2; D uncertain. V lost 3 bases and J lost 8, with 10 bases in between. Looked up from germline, CDR1 is SGHNT and CDR2 is YENEEA. CDR3 length: 13 residues. CDR3 DNA: TGTGCCAGCAGCTTGAGTGAGTCAGGGGAGCTGTTTTTT. Translating gives CASSLSESGELFF.

As regards this clone: Within the sample, other DNA sequences also encode this same CDR3. The gene calls are TRBV6-5 and TRBJ2-3, with 12 bases identical to TRBD2. The CDR3 consists of 15 residues. Germline loops: CDR1 MNHEY, CDR2 SVGAGI. Germline trimming cut 6 bases from V and 4 bases from J; bases unmatched to any gene: 5. The CDR3 bases are TGTGCCAGCAGGCTAGCGGGAGGGCAGGCAGATACGCAGTATTTT. Protein: CASRLAGGQADTQYF.

V gene TRBV6-5 combines with J gene TRBJ1-6; possible D gene TRBD1, 5 bases. In germline, CDR1 is MNHEY, CDR2 SVGAGI. V dropped 2 bases and J dropped 16 bases, with 18 bases sitting between them. The CDR3 length is 14 residues. CDR3 protein: CASSYQKTRQKLHF. The CDR3, as DNA: TGTGCCAGCAGTTACCAAAAGACCAGACAGAAACTCCACTTT.

A single count supports this clone. In DNA form, the CDR3 reads TGTGCCAGCAGCCAGCAGGTCTATGGCTACACCTTC. It translates to CASSQQVYGYTF. The V gene is TRBV14, the J gene TRBJ1-2; no clear D. With 3 bases removed from V and 4 bases from J, the gap between germline ends came to 6 bases. Germline CDR1 reads SGHDN; CDR2 reads FVKESK. The CDR3 runs 12 residues.

V usage is TRBV13 and J usage is TRBJ2-1, with 16 bases that match TRBD2. V lost 5 bases, J lost 5 bases, and 18 bases stayed unmatched. Germline assignment: CDR1 PRHDT and CDR2 FYEKMQ (reference sequence). The CDR3 has 21 amino acids. Here the CDR3 DNA reads TGTGCCAGCAGCCCCGGGGTCCCGGGACTAGCGGGAGGGGATCGGAACAATGAGCAGTTCTTC. It codes for CASSPGVPGLAGGDRNNEQFF.

The V gene is TRBV19, the J gene TRBJ1-4; no clear D gene. Germline V lookup: CDR1 LNHDA, CDR2 SQIVND (reference sequence). V was trimmed by 6 bases and J by 3 bases, leaving 5 bases between them. The CDR3 totals 12 residues. The CDR3 DNA is TGTGCCAGTAGCATTTCTAATGAAAAACTGTTTTTT. Residues: CASSISNEKLFF. The full variable domain, rest sourced from reference TRBV19 and TRBJ1-4, is DGGITQSPKYLFRKEGQNVTLSCEQNLNHDAMYWYRQDPGQGLRLIYYSQIVNDFQKGDIAEGYSVSREKKESFPLTVTSAQKNPTAFYLCASSISNEKLFFGSGTQLSVL.

The chain links TRBV10-3 to TRBJ2-5; possibly TRBD2 for D (7 bases). The V end lost 10 bases, the J end lost 2 bases, and 14 bases lay between the germline ends. Germline V gives CDR1 ENHRY, CDR2 SYGVKD. CDR3 length: 13 amino acids. CDR3 bases: TGTGCCACTCTAGCGGACAGTCAAGAGACCCAGTACTTC. The encoded protein is CATLADSQETQYF.

The genes are TRBV10-1 and TRBJ2-5; no reliable D call. Per the germline V gene, CDR1 is WNHNN and CDR2 is SYGVQD (reference sequence). V was pared by 7 bases and J by 1 base, with 16 bases between. The CDR3 is made up of 15 amino acids. The CDR3 DNA sequence: TGCGCCAGCATTGGGCGAGCCGAGACCCAAGAGACCCAGTACTTC. Residues: CASIGRAETQETQYF.

The chain employs TRBV27 and TRBJ2-7, with TRBD1 matching 8 bases. The V gene end was trimmed by 0 bases and the J gene end by 3 bases; junction bases not matched to a gene: 7. CDR1 and CDR2 from the germline V gene are MNHEY and SMNVEV (reference sequence). The CDR3 runs 16 residues. CDR3 DNA: TGTGCCAGCAGTTTATCGATCAGGACAGGGATCTACGAGCAGTACTTC. It translates to CASSLSIRTGIYEQYF.

The rearrangement links TRBV6-1 to TRBJ2-6; D unclear. The germline V gene encodes CDR1 MNHNS and CDR2 SASEGT. This CDR3 is 14 amino acids long. Trimming left V 5 bases short and J 1 base short, with 6 bases between. DNA of the CDR3: TGTGCCAGCAGTCTCGAGTCTGGGGCCAACGTCCTGACTTTC. Its translation is CASSLESGANVLTF.

The genes are TRBV27 and TRBJ1-5, with a tentative D call TRBD1 (5 bases). The CDR3 sequence is 18 residues long. V was cut by 2 bases and J by 0 bases, with 17 bases left in between. Germline CDR1 reads MNHEY; CDR2 reads SMNVEV (reference sequence). The CDR3 sequence is CASSLGTNDEYSNQPQHF. CDR3 DNA: TGTGCCAGCAGTTTAGGGACTAACGACGAATATAGCAATCAGCCCCAGCATTTT.

The chain couples TRBV5-5 to TRBJ2-7; no firm D call. Germline V gene sequence: CDR1 SGHKS, CDR2 YYEKEE (reference sequence). V was pared by 1 base and J by 4 bases, with 9 bases between. The CDR3 covers 13 residues. DNA for the CDR3: TGTGCCAGCAGCTTGTCCTTCGGTTACGAGCAGTACTTC. Translating gives CASSLSFGYEQYF.

A few counts support this clone. This sequence joins TRBV27 and TRBJ1-4; 10 bases are a match to TRBD1. Losses at the gene ends were 4 bases for V and 7 bases for J; bases not matched to a gene: 15. CDR3 length equals 18 residues. Germline CDR1 reads MNHEY; CDR2 reads SMNVEV (reference sequence). CDR3 sequence: CASSSAKFPGTGVEKLFF. DNA of the CDR3: TGTGCCAGCAGTTCCGCTAAATTCCCCGGGACAGGGGTTGAAAAACTGTTTTTT.

The V gene is TRBV5-1, the J gene TRBJ2-7, with 10 nucleotides matching TRBD2. The length of the CDR3 is 15 residues. Germline V gene sequence: CDR1 SGHRS, CDR2 YFSETQ. Trimming at V came to 3 bases and at J to 3 bases, leaving 6 bases not matched to a gene. CDR3 amino acids: CASSSRWTSGYEQYF. For the CDR3, the DNA is TGCGCCAGCAGCTCCCGATGGACTAGCGGCTACGAGCAGTACTTC.

The sample holds a few counts of this clone. The V call is TRBV15, the J call TRBJ1-1; D is uncertain. Germline values: CDR1 LNHNV, CDR2 YYDKDF (reference sequence). This CDR3 has 14 amino acids. The V end lost 7 bases, the J end lost 1 base, and 13 bases lay between the germline ends. The CDR3 is CATMKRTTNTEAFF. In DNA form, the CDR3 reads TGTGCCACCATGAAGCGTACAACGAACACTGAAGCTTTCTTT.

The chain combines TRBV5-4 with TRBJ1-2, with D possibly being TRBD1 (5 bases). From germline, CDR1 is SGHNT and CDR2 YYREEE (reference sequence). The CDR3 runs 14 residues. V lost 2 bases, J lost 0 bases, and 8 bases lay in between. CDR3 amino acids: CASSFTTANYGYTF. CDR3 in DNA: TGTGCCAGCAGCTTCACGACAGCTAACTATGGCTACACCTTC.

A word on this clone: Its ends do not fully match the called genes, so a read error is possible. J is TRBJ1-2 and V is TRBV6-1, with a weak D call TRBD1 (5 bases). Germline V gives CDR1 MNHNS, CDR2 SASEGT. The CDR3 is 11 residues long. DNA for the CDR3: TGTGCCAGCAGTGTTGGGGCTGGCTACCCCTTC. It yields the protein CASSVGAGYPF.

The chain uses TRBV29-1 and TRBJ2-6; a weak D match, TRBD1 (5 bases). The germline CDR1 and CDR2 sequences are SQVTM and ANQGSEA. Trimming shortened V by 6 bases and J by 2 bases, and 8 bases separated the two germline ends. The CDR3 has 13 residues. The CDR3 here is CSVQGPGANVLTF. The CDR3 nucleotides read TGCAGCGTGCAGGGTCCTGGGGCCAACGTCCTGACTTTC. Full variable domain (rest looked up from reference TRBV29-1 and TRBJ2-6): SAVISQKPSRDICQRGTSLTIQCQVDSQVTMMFWYRQQPGQSLTLIATANQGSEATYESGFVIDKFPISRPNLTFSTLTVSNMSPEDSSIYLCSVQGPGANVLTFGAGSRLTVL.

The chain employs TRBV27 and TRBJ1-3; no firm D call. Per germline, CDR1 MNHEY and CDR2 SMNVEV (reference sequence). The CDR3 has 16 amino acids. Trimming shortened V by 5 bases and J by 1 base, and 15 bases separated the two germline ends. CDR3: CASSPHAEWSGNTIYF. The CDR3 DNA sequence: TGTGCCAGCAGTCCCCACGCGGAATGGTCTGGAAACACCATATATTTT.

The rearrangement joins TRBV7-9 to TRBJ1-1; 8 bases are a match to TRBD1. The CDR3 loop spans 14 amino acids. Germline-derived CDR1 and CDR2 are SEHNR and FQNEAQ (reference sequence). Unmatched junction bases numbered 4, after V lost 5 bases and J lost 2 bases. CDR3 in amino acids: CASSPDRANTEAFF. CDR3 coding DNA: TGTGCCAGCAGCCCGGACAGGGCAAACACTGAAGCTTTCTTT.

The chain has TRBV4-1 and TRBJ2-2; 9 bases map to TRBD1. Germline CDR1 reads MGHRA; CDR2 reads YSYEKL. This CDR3 spans 16 amino acids. J gave up 9 bases and V 1 base, and 9 bases lay outside the gene matches. The CDR3 region is CASSQAPGQGFRELFF. For the CDR3, the DNA is TGCGCCAGCAGCCAAGCCCCGGGACAGGGTTTCCGGGAGCTGTTTTTT.

The CDR3, as DNA: TGCGCCAGCAGCCAAGGTTCCGATGAGCAGTTCTTC. It encodes CASSQGSDEQFF. This chain links TRBV4-1 with TRBJ2-1; D uncertain. With 1 base removed from V and 8 bases from J, the gap between germline ends came to 6 bases. CDR1 and CDR2 from the germline V gene are MGHRA and YSYEKL. The CDR3 extends over 12 amino acids.

V usage is TRBV6-5 and J usage is TRBJ1-2, with 7 bases identical to TRBD1. J gave up 2 bases and V 6 bases, and 9 bases lay outside the gene matches. From germline, CDR1 is MNHEY and CDR2 SVGAGI. CDR3 length: 15 amino acids. CDR3 in amino acids: CASSRQGVENYGYTF. Here the CDR3 DNA reads TGTGCCAGCAGCCGACAGGGAGTGGAAAACTATGGCTACACCTTC.